This entry lists 6 T cell receptor beta chains sequenced from one sample in a study of T cells in localized non-small cell lung cancer. Profiled with immunoSEQ multiplex PCR; TCRdb holds only in-frame clones, not every one. Seen here are under 40,000 clones, approximately 80% observed once, and the top ten hold around a sixth. The sample in question was peripheral blood, obtained before any cancer treatment. These receptors were collected from a male donor at least 60 years old with stage III squamous cell lung carcinoma.

The rearrangement joins TRBV19 to TRBJ2-1, with 9 positions matching TRBD1. V was clipped by 6 bases and J by 6 bases; unmatched bases: 6. Germline loops: CDR1 LNHDA, CDR2 SQIVND (reference sequence). This CDR3 contains 14 residues. CDR3 in DNA: TGTGCCAGTAGGGGACAGGGTCTGGGCAATGAGCAGTTCTTC. As protein: CASRGQGLGNEQFF.

The table lists this clone with a few counts. The chain has TRBV19 and TRBJ1-1; no firm D call. CDR3 size: 13 residues. V was clipped by 5 bases and J by 1 base, with 8 bases between them. From germline, CDR1 is LNHDA and CDR2 SQIVND (reference sequence). This CDR3 is CASSVSQNTEAFF. In DNA, the CDR3 is TGTGCCAGTAGTGTCTCCCAGAACACTGAAGCTTTCTTT.

V gene TRBV5-1 combines with J gene TRBJ1-1; D is unresolved. With 0 bases removed from V and 1 base from J, the gap between germline ends came to 4 bases. This CDR3 spans 13 amino acids. Germline V CDR1 and CDR2: SGHRS, YFSETQ. The CDR3 coding sequence is TGCGCCAGCAGCTTGGACCGGAACACTGAAGCTTTCTTT. Translation gives CASSLDRNTEAFF.

This rearrangement joins TRBV6-6 to TRBJ1-1; D gene uncertain. V shed 2 bases and J shed 1 base, with 8 bases lying between them. Germline V gives CDR1 MNHNY, CDR2 SVGAGI (reference sequence). This CDR3 has 14 residues. In nucleotides, the CDR3 is TGTGCCAGCAGTTACGAGTCAGGGAACACTGAAGCTTTCTTT. The encoded protein is CASSYESGNTEAFF.

This chain joins TRBV7-9 and TRBJ2-1, with TRBD2 identical over 8 bases. V lost 5 bases to trimming and J lost 3 bases; unmatched junction nucleotides: 6. This CDR3 is 15 amino acids long. Germline values: CDR1 SEHNR, CDR2 FQNEAQ (reference sequence). The chain's CDR3 is CASSVGSGSYNEQFF. For the CDR3, the DNA is TGTGCCAGCAGCGTAGGCAGCGGGAGCTACAATGAGCAGTTCTTC.

V usage is TRBV19 and J usage is TRBJ1-4; D unresolved. Germline V gene data show CDR1 as LNHDA and CDR2 as SQIVND (reference sequence). The V and J ends lost 1 base and 7 bases respectively, with 10 bases between them. The CDR3 extends over 14 amino acids. CDR3 in amino acids: CASSIGGLGEKLFF. CDR3 bases: TGTGCCAGTAGTATAGGAGGGTTGGGTGAAAAACTGTTTTTT.